This T cell receptor (beta chain) comes out of a study of blood T cells in healthy people across ages. Across the study: There was about one barcoded beta molecule captured by template switching per two T cells.

A second PCR, run for roughly 7 to 12 cycles, used a sample-barcoded 5' primer plus a J-beta primer mix. Every sample produced at least 3 million CDR3-containing paired-end reads. TCRdb fed the 5' RACE reads into MiXCR, producing one record per CDR3 protein. The sample lists hundreds of thousands of distinct CDR3 sequences; more than 40% were seen once. Germline CDR1 reads MNHEY; CDR2 reads SVGEGT. This CDR3 is built from 15 residues. Trimming shortened V by 6 bases and J by 3 bases, and 15 bases separated the two germline ends. Study findings and constraints: Unknown CMV status may confound age-related changes in expanded clones.

Only a few counts were recorded for this clonotype. Its antigen is currently unknown. The source of this sequence is a man between 60 and 75 years old in good health. Sequenced input: blood. The chain links TRBV6-2 or TRBV6-3 to TRBJ2-1, with D unresolved. CDR3 coding DNA: TGTGCCAGCAGCACCCGAGAGCACCTCTACAATGAGCAGTTCTTC. Amino acid sequence: CASSTREHLYNEQFF.